The entry below gives a single T cell receptor (beta chain) sequence along with its context. The antigen remains undetermined. In the same sample, other DNA sequences code for this CDR3. The sample originates from a study of shared clonotypes between healthy human individuals. Background on the study: Donors had three CD4 naive, three CD4 memory, two CD8 naive and one CD8 memory plate apiece.

General study findings and limits: With a handful of donors compared, 4.5% to 6.5% of naive CD4 clonotypes were shared.

Data came from immunoSEQ multiplex PCR; TCRdb stores just in-frame clones and leaves some out. The table records around 1.6 million clones, about 98% of them present only once. There are 15 residues in the CDR3. Germline-derived CDR1 and CDR2 are SGHNT and YYREEE (reference sequence). Trimming stripped 0 bases from V and 1 base from J, with 7 bases between. Sequencing was performed on naive CD4+ T cells sorted from blood. Subset described: CD45RA+ positively selected. This clonotype was obtained from a man in his thirties or forties in good health. The chain employs TRBV5-4 and TRBJ2-2, with D possibly TRBD1 on 5 matching bases. In DNA, the CDR3 is TGTGCCAGCAGCTTGGGGCAGGGGAACACCGGGGAGCTGTTTTTT. Translating gives CASSLGQGNTGELFF.